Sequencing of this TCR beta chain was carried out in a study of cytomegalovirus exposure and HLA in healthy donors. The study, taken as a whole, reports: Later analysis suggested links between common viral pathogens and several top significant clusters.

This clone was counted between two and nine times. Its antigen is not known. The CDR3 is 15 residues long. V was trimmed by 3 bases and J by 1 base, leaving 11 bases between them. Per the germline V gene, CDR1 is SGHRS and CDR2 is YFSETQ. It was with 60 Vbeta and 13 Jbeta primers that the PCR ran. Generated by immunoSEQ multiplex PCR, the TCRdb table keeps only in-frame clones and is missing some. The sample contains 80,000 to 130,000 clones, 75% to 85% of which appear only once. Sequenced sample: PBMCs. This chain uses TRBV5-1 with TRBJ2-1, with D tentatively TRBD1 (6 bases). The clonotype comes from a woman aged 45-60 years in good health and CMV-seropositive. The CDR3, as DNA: TGCGCCAGCAGCTCCAACAGGGATTCCTACAATGAGCAGTTCTTC. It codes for CASSSNRDSYNEQFF.